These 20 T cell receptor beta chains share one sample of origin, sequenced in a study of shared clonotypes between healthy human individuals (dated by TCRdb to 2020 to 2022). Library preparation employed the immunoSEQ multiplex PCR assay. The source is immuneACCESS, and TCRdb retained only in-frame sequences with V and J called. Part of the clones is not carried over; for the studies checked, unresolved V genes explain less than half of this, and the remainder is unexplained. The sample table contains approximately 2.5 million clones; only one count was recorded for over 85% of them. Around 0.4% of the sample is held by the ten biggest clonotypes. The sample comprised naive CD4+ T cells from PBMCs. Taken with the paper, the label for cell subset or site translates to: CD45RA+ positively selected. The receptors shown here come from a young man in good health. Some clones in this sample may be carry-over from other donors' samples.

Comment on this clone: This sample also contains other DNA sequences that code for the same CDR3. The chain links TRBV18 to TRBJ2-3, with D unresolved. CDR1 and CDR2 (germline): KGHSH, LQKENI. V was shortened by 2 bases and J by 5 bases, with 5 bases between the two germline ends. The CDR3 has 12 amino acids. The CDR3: CASSPKGDTQYF. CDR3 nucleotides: TGTGCCAGCTCACCAAAGGGAGATACGCAGTATTTT.

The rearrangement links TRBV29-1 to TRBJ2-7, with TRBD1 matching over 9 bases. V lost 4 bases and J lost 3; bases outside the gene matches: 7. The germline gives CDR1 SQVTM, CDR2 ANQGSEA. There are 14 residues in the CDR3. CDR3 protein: CSVAPGQGDYEQYF. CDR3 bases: TGCAGCGTTGCGCCGGGACAGGGAGACTACGAGCAGTACTTC.

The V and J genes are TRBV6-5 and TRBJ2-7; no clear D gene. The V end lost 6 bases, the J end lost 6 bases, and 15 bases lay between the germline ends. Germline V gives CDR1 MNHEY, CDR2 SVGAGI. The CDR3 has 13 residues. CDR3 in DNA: TGTGCCAGCAGCCGGACGGAGAAGAGCGAGCAGTACTTC. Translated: CASSRTEKSEQYF.

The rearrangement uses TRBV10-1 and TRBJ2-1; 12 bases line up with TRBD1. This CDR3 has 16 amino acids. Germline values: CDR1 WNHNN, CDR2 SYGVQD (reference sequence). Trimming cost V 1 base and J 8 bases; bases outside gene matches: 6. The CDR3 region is CASSELPGQGAYEQFF. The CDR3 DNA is TGCGCCAGCAGTGAGTTACCGGGACAGGGGGCATATGAGCAGTTCTTC.

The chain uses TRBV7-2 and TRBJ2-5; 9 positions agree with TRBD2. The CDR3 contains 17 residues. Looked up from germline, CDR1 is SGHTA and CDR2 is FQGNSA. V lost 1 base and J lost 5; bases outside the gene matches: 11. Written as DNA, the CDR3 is TGTGCCAGCAGCTTAGGAGTGTCGGGACTAGCTGGGGAGACCCAGTACTTC. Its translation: CASSLGVSGLAGETQYF.

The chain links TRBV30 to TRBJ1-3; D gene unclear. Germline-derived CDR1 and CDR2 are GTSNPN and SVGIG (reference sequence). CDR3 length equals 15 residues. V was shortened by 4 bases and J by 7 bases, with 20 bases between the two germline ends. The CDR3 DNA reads TGTGCCTGGATCCTCTTTTCAGGAACTCGGAACACCATATATTTT. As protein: CAWILFSGTRNTIYF. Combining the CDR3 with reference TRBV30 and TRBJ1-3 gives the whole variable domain SQTIHQWPATLVQPVGSPLSLECTVEGTSNPNLYWYRQAAGRGLQLLFYSVGIGQISSEVPQNLSASRPQDRQFILSSKKLLLSDSGFYLCAWILFSGTRNTIYFGEGSWLTVV.

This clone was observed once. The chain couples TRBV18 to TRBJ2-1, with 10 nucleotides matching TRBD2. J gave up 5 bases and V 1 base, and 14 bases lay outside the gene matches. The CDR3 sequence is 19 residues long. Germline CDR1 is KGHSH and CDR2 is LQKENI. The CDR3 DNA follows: TGTGCCAGCTCACCACGGAGGCCGTCCCAGCTAGCGGGGGACAATGAGCAGTTCTTC. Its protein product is CASSPRRPSQLAGDNEQFF.

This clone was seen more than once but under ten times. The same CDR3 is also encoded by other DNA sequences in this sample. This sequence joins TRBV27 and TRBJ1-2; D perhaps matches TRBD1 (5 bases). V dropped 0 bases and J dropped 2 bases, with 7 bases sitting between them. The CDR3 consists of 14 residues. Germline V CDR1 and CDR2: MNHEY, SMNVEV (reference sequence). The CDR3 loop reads CASSLSTGNYGYTF. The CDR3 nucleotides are TGTGCCAGCAGTTTATCTACAGGCAACTATGGCTACACCTTC.

The CDR3 DNA is TGCGCCAGCAGCCAAGGGAGGACTAGCGGCTACGAGCAGTACTTC. The encoded protein is CASSQGRTSGYEQYF. This rearrangement joins TRBV4-1 to TRBJ2-7; TRBD2 matches 10 bases. CDR1 and CDR2 from the germline V gene are MGHRA and YSYEKL. Trimming removed 1 base from V and 3 bases from J; junction bases left unmatched: 3. The CDR3 has 15 amino acids.

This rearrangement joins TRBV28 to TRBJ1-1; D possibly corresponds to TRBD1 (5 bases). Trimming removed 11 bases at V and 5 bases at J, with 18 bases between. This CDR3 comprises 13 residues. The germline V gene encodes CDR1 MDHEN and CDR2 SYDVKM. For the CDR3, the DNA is TGTGCCGGCTCGGAGGGGTGGGGGACTGAAGCTTTCTTT. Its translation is CAGSEGWGTEAFF.

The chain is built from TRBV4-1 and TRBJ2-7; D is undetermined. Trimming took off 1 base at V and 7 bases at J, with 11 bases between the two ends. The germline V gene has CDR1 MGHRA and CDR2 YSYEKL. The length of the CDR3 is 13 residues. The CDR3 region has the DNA TGCGCCAGCAGCCAAGGGATGCTTGAAGAGCAGTACTTC. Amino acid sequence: CASSQGMLEEQYF.

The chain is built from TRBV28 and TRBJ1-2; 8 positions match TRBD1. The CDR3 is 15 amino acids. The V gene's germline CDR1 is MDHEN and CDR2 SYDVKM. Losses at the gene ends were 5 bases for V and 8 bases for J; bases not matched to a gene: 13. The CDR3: CASSPRDRPAKGYTF. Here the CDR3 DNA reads TGTGCCAGCAGTCCACGGGACAGGCCAGCGAAGGGCTACACCTTC.

CDR3 nucleotides: TGTGCCAGCAGGGGGACAGGTGGGGCGGGGACCCAGTACTTC. Protein sequence: CASRGTGGAGTQYF. The chain recombines TRBV6-5 with TRBJ2-5, with TRBD1 matching 8 bases. J gave up 7 bases and V 6 bases, and 10 bases lay outside the gene matches. CDR3 length equals 14 residues. CDR1 MNHEY and CDR2 SVGAGI come from the germline V gene.

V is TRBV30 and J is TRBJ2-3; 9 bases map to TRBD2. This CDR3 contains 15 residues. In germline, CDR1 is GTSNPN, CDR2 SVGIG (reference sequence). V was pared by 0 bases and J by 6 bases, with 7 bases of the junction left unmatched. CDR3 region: CAWSVRASGIDTQYF. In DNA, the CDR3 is TGTGCCTGGAGTGTACGGGCTAGCGGGATCGATACGCAGTATTTT.

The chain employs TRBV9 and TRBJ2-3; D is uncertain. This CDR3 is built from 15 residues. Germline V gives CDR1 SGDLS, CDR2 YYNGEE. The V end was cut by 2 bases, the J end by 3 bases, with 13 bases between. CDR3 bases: TGTGCCAGCAGCGTGATGAGCAGAATGACAGATACGCAGTATTTT. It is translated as CASSVMSRMTDTQYF. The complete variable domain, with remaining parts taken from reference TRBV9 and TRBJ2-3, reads DSGVTQTPKHLITATGQRVTLRCSPRSGDLSVYWYQQSLDQGLQFLIQYYNGEERAKGNILERFSAQQFPDLHSELNLSSLELGDSALYFCASSVMSRMTDTQYFGPGTRLTVL.

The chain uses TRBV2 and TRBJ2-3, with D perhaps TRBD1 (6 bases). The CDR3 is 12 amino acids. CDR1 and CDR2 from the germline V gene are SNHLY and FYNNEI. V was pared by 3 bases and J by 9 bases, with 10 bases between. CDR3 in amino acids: CASSERGSTQYF. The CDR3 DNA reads TGTGCCAGCAGTGAGAGGGGGTCAACGCAGTATTTT.

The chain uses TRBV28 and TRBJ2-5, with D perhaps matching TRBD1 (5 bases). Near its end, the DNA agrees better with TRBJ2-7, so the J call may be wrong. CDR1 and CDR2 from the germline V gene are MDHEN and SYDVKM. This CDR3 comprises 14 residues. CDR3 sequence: CASDSRVHAYEQYF. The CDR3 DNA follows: TGTGCCAGCGACAGCAGGGTCCACGCCTACGAGCAGTACTTC.

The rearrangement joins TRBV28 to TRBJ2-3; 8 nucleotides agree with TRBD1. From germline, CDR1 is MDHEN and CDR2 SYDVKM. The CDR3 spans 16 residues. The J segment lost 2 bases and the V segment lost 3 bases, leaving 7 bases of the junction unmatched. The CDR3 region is CASSLGTGHITDTQYF. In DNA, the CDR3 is TGTGCCAGCAGTTTGGGGACAGGACATATCACAGATACGCAGTATTTT.

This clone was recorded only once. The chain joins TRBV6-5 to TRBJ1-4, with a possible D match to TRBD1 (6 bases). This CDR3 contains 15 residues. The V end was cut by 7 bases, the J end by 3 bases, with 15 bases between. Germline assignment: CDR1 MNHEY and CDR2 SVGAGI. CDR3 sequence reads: CASNPTGSANEKLFF. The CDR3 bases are TGTGCCAGCAATCCAACAGGGAGCGCTAATGAAAAACTGTTTTTT.

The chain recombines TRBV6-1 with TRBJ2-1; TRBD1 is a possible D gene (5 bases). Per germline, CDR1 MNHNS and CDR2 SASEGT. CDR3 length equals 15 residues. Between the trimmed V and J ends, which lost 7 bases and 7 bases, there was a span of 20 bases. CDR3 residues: CASTVQGPSGNEQFF. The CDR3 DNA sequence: TGTGCCAGCACCGTCCAGGGCCCCTCAGGGAATGAGCAGTTCTTC.